Below, 25 T cell receptor beta chains from the same sample are listed, as sequenced in a study of T-cell memory formation after mild COVID-19. TCRdb recomputed calls from the 5' RACE reads with MiXCR, one row per CDR3 protein. The profile covers approximately 230,000 distinct CDR3 sequences, with approximately 16% appearing a single time and about 3.5% taken by the ten largest. Source material: PBMCs or a T cell subset sorted from them (not recorded which). The receptor set was obtained from a man between 18 and 29 years old who had mild COVID-19 (a few samples of this study predate the infection). Cell type and time point are not known.

This rearrangement joins TRBV5-1 to TRBJ1-5; D remains ambiguous. Per germline, CDR1 SGHRS and CDR2 YFSETQ. Between the trimmed V and J ends, which lost 4 bases and 7 bases, there was a span of 12 bases. This CDR3 spans 13 amino acids. The CDR3 bases are TGCGCCAGCAGCGGGGAGGGTGGCCAGCCCCAGCATTTT. Translating gives CASSGEGGQPQHF.

The chain recombines TRBV18 with TRBJ2-7, with D unresolved. Trimming left V 0 bases short and J 0 bases short, with 6 bases between. The CDR3 runs to 14 residues. Germline CDR1 KGHSH, CDR2 LQKENI. CDR3 sequence (DNA): TGTGCCAGCTCACCACCGGGTCGCTCCTACGAGCAGTACTTC. Residues: CASSPPGRSYEQYF.

Only a few counts were recorded for this clonotype. The chain links TRBV20-1 to TRBJ2-3, with D uncertain. CDR1 DFQATT and CDR2 SNEGSKA come from the germline V gene (reference sequence). The CDR3 runs to 13 residues. V lost 5 bases and J 2 bases, leaving 11 bases between the germline ends. As DNA, the CDR3 is TGCAGTGCTCCTAGATACGCCACAGATACGCAGTATTTT. Amino acid sequence: CSAPRYATDTQYF.

This clonotype was recorded a few times. The V and J genes are TRBV4-2 and TRBJ2-6, with D uncertain. The germline V gene encodes CDR1 LGHNA and CDR2 YNFKEQ. V lost 7 bases to trimming and J lost 2 bases, with 15 bases between them. The CDR3 has 16 residues. The CDR3 DNA reads TGTGCCAGCACCCCAGAGGTGGTGGCTGGGGCCAACGTCCTGACTTTC. Residues: CASTPEVVAGANVLTF.

This clonotype was recorded a few times. The genes are TRBV7-8 and TRBJ2-1, with TRBD2 identical over 8 bases. The V and J ends lost 4 bases and 2 bases, in that order; junction bases with no gene match: 13. The V gene's germline CDR1 is SGHVS and CDR2 FQNEAQ. The CDR3 totals 18 residues. DNA of the CDR3: TGTGCCAGCAGCTCGCCCCGGCTAGCGGGTTTCACCTACAATGAGCAGTTCTTC. Translation: CASSSPRLAGFTYNEQFF.

The chain has TRBV4-1 and TRBJ1-4, with D perhaps TRBD1 (6 bases). CDR1 and CDR2 from the germline V gene are MGHRA and YSYEKL. Trimming removed 5 bases from V and 10 bases from J, with 20 bases in between. The CDR3 spans 15 residues. CDR3 sequence: CASSAGTSRWGKLFF. The CDR3 DNA is TGCGCCAGCAGCGCAGGGACAAGCCGATGGGGAAAACTGTTTTTT.

V usage is TRBV12-3 or TRBV12-4 and J usage is TRBJ1-5; D unresolved. V lost 5 bases, J lost 7 bases, and 6 bases lay in between. CDR3 length: 11 residues. CDR3 sequence (DNA): TGTGCCAGCAGTCCTCAGCAGCCCCAGCATTTT. It is translated as CASSPQQPQHF.

This clonotype was observed a few times. The V gene is TRBV12-3 or TRBV12-4, the J gene TRBJ2-3, with D possibly being TRBD2 (6 bases). The CDR3 contains 15 residues. V lost 6 bases and J 1 base, leaving 14 bases between the germline ends. CDR3 nucleotides: TGTGCCAGCAGCCCCTGGGGGGTCGGCACAGATACGCAGTATTTT. Translating it yields CASSPWGVGTDTQYF.

This clonotype was seen a few times. The chain links TRBV3-1 to TRBJ2-5; TRBD2 matches 10 bases. The trim removed 0 bases at V and 8 bases at J, leaving 6 bases unmatched. This CDR3 has 15 amino acids. Germline loops: CDR1 LGHDT, CDR2 YNNKEL (reference sequence). The CDR3 nucleotides read TGTGCCAGCAGCCAAGATATTACTAGCGGGGTAACCCAGTACTTC. Translated, it gives CASSQDITSGVTQYF.

This clonotype has only a few counts. The chain recombines TRBV3-1 with TRBJ2-7; possibly TRBD2 for D (5 bases). Trimming removed 2 bases from V and 4 bases from J, with 9 bases in between. Germline CDR1 reads LGHDT; CDR2 reads YNNKEL (reference sequence). This CDR3 has 13 residues. The CDR3 bases are TGTGCCAGCAGCCAACGGTTAGCGTACGAGCAGTACTTC. Its translation: CASSQRLAYEQYF.

This clonotype was detected only a few times. The V and J genes are TRBV27 and TRBJ1-1; D is possibly TRBD1 (5 bases). Between the trimmed V and J ends, which lost 3 bases and 1 base, there was a span of 12 bases. The CDR3 is 15 amino acids. Germline assignment: CDR1 MNHEY and CDR2 SMNVEV (reference sequence). The CDR3 loop is CASSFFGGRNTEAFF. The CDR3, as DNA: TGTGCCAGCAGTTTCTTCGGGGGTAGGAACACTGAAGCTTTCTTT.

The genes are TRBV4-2 and TRBJ2-6; TRBD1 aligns across 7 bases. Germline V gives CDR1 LGHNA, CDR2 YNFKEQ. V was clipped by 1 base and J by 4 bases; unmatched bases: 10. The CDR3 spans 18 residues. This CDR3 is CASSQVSRGQRGANVLTF. CDR3 DNA: TGTGCCAGCAGCCAAGTATCTAGGGGGCAGAGAGGGGCCAACGTCCTGACTTTC.

The V gene is TRBV12-5, the J gene TRBJ1-1; D gene uncertain. Germline loops: CDR1 LGHNT, CDR2 FRNRAP. V lost 3 bases and J lost 3, with 8 bases in between. The CDR3 sequence is 13 residues long. The CDR3 loop is CASGFREDTEAFF. CDR3 nucleotides: TGTGCTAGTGGTTTCCGGGAGGACACTGAAGCTTTCTTT.

Comment on this clonotype: This clone may be a read error of a much larger clone one base away. Here the CDR3 reads CASSHDRGRETQYF. DNA for the CDR3: TGTGCCAGCAGCCACGACAGGGGGCGAGAGACCCAGTACTTC. V usage is TRBV7-2 and J usage is TRBJ2-5; 10 bases match TRBD1. The CDR3 is 14 amino acids. Trimming cost V 5 bases and J 4 bases; bases outside gene matches: 4. Germline V gene sequence: CDR1 SGHTA, CDR2 FQGNSA.

This clonotype was recorded a few times. V and J are TRBV2 and TRBJ2-3; 9 bases are a match to TRBD2. Germline CDR1 is SNHLY and CDR2 is FYNNEI. The CDR3 consists of 14 residues. V trimming: 8 bases; J trimming: 0 bases; junction bases outside the gene matches: 3. The CDR3 DNA follows: TGTGCCAGCCCTAGCGGGGCTAGCACAGATACGCAGTATTTT. Translation: CASPSGASTDTQYF.

The CDR3 nucleotides are TGTGCCACCAGCAGAGATCCCGGAGCCGACTATGGCTACACCTTC. Amino acid sequence: CATSRDPGADYGYTF. This chain links TRBV15 with TRBJ1-2, with D hard to call. The CDR3 is made up of 15 amino acids. The germline V gene encodes CDR1 LNHNV and CDR2 YYDKDF (reference sequence). V dropped 0 bases and J dropped 3 bases, with 11 bases sitting between them.

The chain links TRBV24-1 to TRBJ2-1, with TRBD1 identical over 7 bases. In germline, CDR1 is KGHDR, CDR2 SFDVKD. The CDR3 totals 17 residues. Trimming at V came to 3 bases and at J to 5 bases, leaving 12 bases not matched to a gene. CDR3 nucleotide sequence: TGTGCCACCAGTGATCCCCCCCAGGACAGGTCCCACAATGAGCAGTTCTTC. Encoded protein: CATSDPPQDRSHNEQFF.

This sequence joins TRBV20-1 and TRBJ1-2; D possibly corresponds to TRBD1 (5 bases). The CDR3 has 12 residues. The ends were cut back, 5 bases at V and 4 bases at J, with 11 bases in the middle. Per germline, CDR1 DFQATT and CDR2 SNEGSKA (reference sequence). The CDR3 nucleotides read TGCAGTGCTGGGGCCTCCTCCTATGGCTACACCTTC. Translation: CSAGASSYGYTF.

This clonotype was counted ten times or more. This chain joins TRBV5-1 and TRBJ1-1; 8 bases map to TRBD1. J gave up 5 bases and V 2 bases, and 5 bases lay outside the gene matches. The CDR3 spans 14 residues. The germline gives CDR1 SGHRS, CDR2 YFSETQ. CDR3 loop: CASSFMTGATEAFF. The CDR3 DNA is TGCGCCAGCAGCTTTATGACAGGGGCTACTGAAGCTTTCTTT. The full variable domain, rest sourced from reference TRBV5-1 and TRBJ1-1, is KAGVTQTPRYLIKTRGQQVTLSCSPISGHRSVSWYQQTPGQGLQFLFEYFSETQRNKGNFPGRFSGRQFSNSRSEMNVSTLELGDSALYLCASSFMTGATEAFFGQGTRLTVV.

This clonotype appeared a few times. J is TRBJ1-4 and V is TRBV9, with D tentatively TRBD1 (5 bases). The germline V gene has CDR1 SGDLS and CDR2 YYNGEE. V was trimmed by 3 bases and J by 5 bases, leaving 14 bases between them. The CDR3 has 15 residues. CDR3 residues: CASSEDGTLNEKLFF. CDR3 in DNA: TGTGCCAGCAGCGAGGACGGGACTCTAAATGAAAAACTGTTTTTT.

The chain is built from TRBV30 and TRBJ2-5; D is undetermined. The CDR3 loop spans 11 amino acids. CDR1 is GTSNPN and CDR2 is SVGIG in the germline V gene (reference sequence). The V and J ends lost 2 bases and 7 bases respectively, with 8 bases between them. Here the CDR3 reads CAWSPMGTQYF. In nucleotides, the CDR3 is TGTGCCTGGAGTCCGATGGGGACCCAGTACTTC.

The gene calls are TRBV3-1 and TRBJ2-7; 8 nucleotides match TRBD2. The germline CDR1 and CDR2 sequences are LGHDT and YNNKEL (reference sequence). The ends lost 3 bases at V and 7 bases at J; junction bases unmatched: 14. This CDR3 spans 16 amino acids. CDR3 sequence reads: CASSQQTGTSVYEQYV. CDR3 in DNA: TGTGCCAGCAGCCAGCAAACCGGGACTAGTGTATATGAGCAGTACGTC.

This clonotype has a handful of counts. The chain has TRBV4-3 and TRBJ2-3; the D gene is possibly TRBD1 (7 bases). The CDR3 has 17 amino acids. CDR1 and CDR2 (germline): LGHNA, YSLEER. The V gene lost 5 bases and the J gene lost 1 base, with 19 bases spanning the gap. CDR3 in amino acids: CASSVGRGDRGTDTQYF. The CDR3, as DNA: TGCGCCAGCAGCGTCGGCAGGGGGGATCGAGGCACAGATACGCAGTATTTT.

There are many counts of this clonotype. The J gene is TRBJ2-4, the V gene TRBV7-2, with 9 bases matching TRBD1. Germline V gives CDR1 SGHTA, CDR2 FQGNSA. V was pared by 5 bases and J by 7 bases, with 3 bases of the junction left unmatched. The CDR3 consists of 13 residues. The CDR3 DNA follows: TGTGCCAGCAGCACCGGACAGGGGAACATTCAGTACTTC. It yields the protein CASSTGQGNIQYF.

This clonotype was picked up a small number of times. This sequence joins TRBV3-1 and TRBJ2-2; D not certain. CDR3 length: 12 amino acids. Trimming left V 9 bases short and J 2 bases short, with 7 bases between. Germline V lookup: CDR1 LGHDT, CDR2 YNNKEL (reference sequence). The CDR3 protein is CASEENTGELFF. CDR3 sequence (DNA): TGTGCCAGTGAAGAAAACACCGGGGAGCTGTTTTTT.